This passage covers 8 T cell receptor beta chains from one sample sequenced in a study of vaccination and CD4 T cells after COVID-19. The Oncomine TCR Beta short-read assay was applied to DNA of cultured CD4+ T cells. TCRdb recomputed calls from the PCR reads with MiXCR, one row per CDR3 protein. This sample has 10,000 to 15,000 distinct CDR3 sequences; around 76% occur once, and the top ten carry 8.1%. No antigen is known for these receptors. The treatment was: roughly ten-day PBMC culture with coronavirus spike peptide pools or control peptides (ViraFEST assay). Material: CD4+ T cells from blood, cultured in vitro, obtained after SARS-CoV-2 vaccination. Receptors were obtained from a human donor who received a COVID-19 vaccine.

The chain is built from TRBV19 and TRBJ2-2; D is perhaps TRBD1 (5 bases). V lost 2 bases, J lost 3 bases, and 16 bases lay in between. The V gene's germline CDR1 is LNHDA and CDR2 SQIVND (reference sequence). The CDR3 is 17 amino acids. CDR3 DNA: TGTGCCAGTAGTATAAATGCAGGGTTTATGGACACCGGGGAGCTGTTTTTT. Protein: CASSINAGFMDTGELFF.

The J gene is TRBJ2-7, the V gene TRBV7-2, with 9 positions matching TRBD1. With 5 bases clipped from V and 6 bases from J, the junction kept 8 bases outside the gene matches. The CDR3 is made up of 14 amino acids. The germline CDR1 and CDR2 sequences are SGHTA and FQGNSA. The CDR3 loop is CASSTGQGMGEQYF. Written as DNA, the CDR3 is TGTGCCAGCAGCACAGGACAGGGGATGGGCGAGCAGTACTTC.

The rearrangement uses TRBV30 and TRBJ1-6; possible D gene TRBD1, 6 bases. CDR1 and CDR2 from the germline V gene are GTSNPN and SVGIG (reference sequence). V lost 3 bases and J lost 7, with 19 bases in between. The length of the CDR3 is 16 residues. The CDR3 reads CAWSPRGGPRNSPLHF. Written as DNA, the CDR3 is TGTGCCTGGAGCCCGAGGGGGGGGCCGCGGAATTCACCCCTCCACTTT.

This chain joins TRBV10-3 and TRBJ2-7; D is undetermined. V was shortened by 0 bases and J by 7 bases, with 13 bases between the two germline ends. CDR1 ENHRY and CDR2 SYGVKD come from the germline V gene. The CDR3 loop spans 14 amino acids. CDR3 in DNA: TGTGCCATCAGTGAGTCTCTGGGTTCACGGGAGCAGTACTTC. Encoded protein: CAISESLGSREQYF.

In nucleotides, the CDR3 is TGTGCCAGTAGTATACAGGGGACGGGAGCCTCCTACGAGCAGTACTTC. This sequence encodes CASSIQGTGASYEQYF. V gene TRBV19 combines with J gene TRBJ2-7; either TRBD1 or TRBD2 may supply D (6 bases each). Trimming stripped 2 bases from V and 0 bases from J, with 14 bases between. CDR3 length: 16 residues. The germline V gene encodes CDR1 LNHDA and CDR2 SQIVND (reference sequence).

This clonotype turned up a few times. The CDR3 reads CASSSASGGIGELFF. CDR3 sequence (DNA): TGTGCCAGCAGTTCTGCTAGCGGGGGGATCGGGGAGCTGTTTTTT. The J gene is TRBJ2-2, the V gene TRBV6-2 or TRBV6-3, with TRBD2 matching over 11 bases. The V gene end was trimmed by 4 bases and the J gene end by 7 bases; junction bases not matched to a gene: 5. Looked up from germline, CDR1 is MNHEY and CDR2 is SVGEGT. The CDR3 is made up of 15 amino acids.

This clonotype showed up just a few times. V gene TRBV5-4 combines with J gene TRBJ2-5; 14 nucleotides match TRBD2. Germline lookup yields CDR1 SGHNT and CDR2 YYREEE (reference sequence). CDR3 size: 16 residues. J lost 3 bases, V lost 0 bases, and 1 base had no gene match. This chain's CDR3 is CASSLGGLAGEETQYF. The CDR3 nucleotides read TGTGCCAGCAGCTTGGGGGGACTAGCGGGGGAAGAGACCCAGTACTTC.

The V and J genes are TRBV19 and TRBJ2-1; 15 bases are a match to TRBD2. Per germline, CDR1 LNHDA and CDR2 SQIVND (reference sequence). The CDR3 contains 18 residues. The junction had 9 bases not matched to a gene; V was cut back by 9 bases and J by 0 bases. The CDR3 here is CASHPGLAGGSSYNEQFF. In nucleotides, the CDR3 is TGTGCCAGCCACCCCGGACTAGCGGGGGGGAGCTCCTACAATGAGCAGTTCTTC.